These T cell receptor beta chains were read from a single sample in a study of early T cells in non-severe SARS-CoV-2 infection. TCRdb reprocessed the 5' RACE reads with MiXCR, giving one entry per CDR3 protein. The repertoire holds 35,000 to 40,000 distinct CDR3 sequences, with approximately 6% as singletons. The specimen sequenced was whole blood. All receptors come from an adult who was a healthcare worker with PCR-confirmed SARS-CoV-2 infection or an uninfected control (not recorded which). Both conserved end residues are part of each CDR3. Fields, in order: V gene, J gene, CDR3 protein.

TRBV27	TRBJ2-5	CASQPARYQETQYF
TRBV12-3/TRBV12-4	TRBJ1-5	CASSLEDRNQPQHF
TRBV18	TRBJ1-1	CASSRDRGWSEAFF
TRBV6-5	TRBJ2-7	CASSSRESFDEQYF
TRBV6-1	TRBJ1-1	CASPDIYTEAFF
TRBV12-3/TRBV12-4	TRBJ2-5	CASSFRAGAVKTQYF
TRBV6-5	TRBJ1-2	CASRPGRGDGYTF
TRBV12-3/TRBV12-4	TRBJ1-2	CASSGEAGYGYTF
TRBV21-1	TRBJ2-6	CASSKGGREDPSGPSGANVLTF
TRBV4-1	TRBJ1-4	CASSPIRTGLNEKLFF
TRBV20-1	TRBJ1-1	CSASGTDPLGTEAFF
TRBV29-1	TRBJ1-1	CSALNTEAFF
TRBV7-9	TRBJ1-1	CASSLGQTNTEAFF
TRBV29-1	TRBJ1-1	CSARRQNTEAFF
TRBV3-1	TRBJ2-7	CASSQFGQGSAYEQYF
TRBV10-2	TRBJ2-5	CASRSVETQYF
TRBV6-4	TRBJ2-1	CASSAVPGGGEQFF
TRBV20-1	TRBJ2-5	CSAYSGSQETQYF
TRBV4-1	TRBJ2-1	CASSQEIGGWEQFF
TRBV12-3/TRBV12-4	TRBJ1-4	CASGRTGTEKLFF
TRBV20-1	TRBJ2-1	CSSPGGGSVGEQFF
TRBV20-1	TRBJ2-2	CSAGGGRVGTGELFF
TRBV29-1	TRBJ2-1	CSVEVSRGIYNEQFF
TRBV10-2	TRBJ2-7	CASSEDLYEQYF
TRBV7-2	TRBJ1-3	CASSQSQGPYSGNTIYF
TRBV29-1	TRBJ2-3	CSVGGTSSTDTQYF
TRBV10-3	TRBJ1-6	CAITSGQGAYSPLHF
TRBV18	TRBJ1-5	CASSTRDRDGQPQHF
TRBV20-1	TRBJ2-5	CSATIGDPRETQYF
TRBV7-6	TRBJ2-5	CASSLGDGAQETQYF
TRBV27	TRBJ1-6	CASSLKRGNNSPLHF
TRBV3-1	TRBJ1-2	CASSQGAGGYTF
TRBV27	TRBJ1-1	CASSLSTQRLVFF
TRBV4-1	TRBJ1-1	CASSQSPDKNTEAFF
TRBV7-2	TRBJ2-2	CASSRVDGELFF
TRBV5-5	TRBJ2-3	CASSLARQATLGTDTQYF
TRBV5-1	TRBJ2-7	CASTLAGAYEQYF
TRBV6-5	TRBJ2-1	CASSNTFEQFF
TRBV10-3	TRBJ1-5	CATGQGTTTQYSNQPQHF
TRBV10-2	TRBJ2-1	CASSDNVFNEQFF
TRBV5-1	TRBJ2-5	CASSLSGNQETQYF
TRBV5-1	TRBJ2-3	CASSSQGAGDTQYF
TRBV29-1	TRBJ2-5	CSVEPPGETQYF
TRBV20-1	TRBJ2-7	CSARGGQFHEQYF
TRBV11-2	TRBJ1-1	CASSLVPRPIEAFF
TRBV28	TRBJ2-4	CASSFPMGLAGVYIQYF
TRBV20-1	TRBJ1-2	CSGGQGADGGYGYTF
TRBV29-1	TRBJ1-2	CSVGVPWGQKYGYTF
TRBV6-5	TRBJ1-3	CASIAAGGNTIYF
TRBV5-5	TRBJ2-2	CASSLVVGIGGELFF
TRBV6-1	TRBJ2-2	CASSGGGGRVGTGELFF
TRBV7-3	TRBJ2-3	CASSLAGGSTDTQYF
TRBV4-1	TRBJ2-2	CASSQGGAARTGELFF
TRBV4-3	TRBJ2-3	CASSQDRPAGEFADTQYF